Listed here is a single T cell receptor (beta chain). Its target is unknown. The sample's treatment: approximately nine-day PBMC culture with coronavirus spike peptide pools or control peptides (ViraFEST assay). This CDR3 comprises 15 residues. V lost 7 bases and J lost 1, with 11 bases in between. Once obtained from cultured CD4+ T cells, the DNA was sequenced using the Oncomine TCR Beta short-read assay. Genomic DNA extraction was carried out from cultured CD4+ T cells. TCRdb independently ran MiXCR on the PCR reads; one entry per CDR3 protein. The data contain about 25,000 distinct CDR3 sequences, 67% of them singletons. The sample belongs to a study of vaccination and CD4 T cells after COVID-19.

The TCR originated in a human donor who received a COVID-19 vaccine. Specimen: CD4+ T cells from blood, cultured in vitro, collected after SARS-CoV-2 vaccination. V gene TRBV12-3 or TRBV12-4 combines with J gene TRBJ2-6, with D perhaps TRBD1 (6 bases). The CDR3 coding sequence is TGTGCCAGCACCAAAACAGGGTCTGGGGCCAACGTCCTGACTTTC. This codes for CASTKTGSGANVLTF.